The sample holds a few counts of the clone carrying this TCR beta chain. The antigen is undetermined. Template switching introduced a universal primer site, and the cDNA bore unique molecular identifiers. MiXCR was run by TCRdb on the 5' RACE reads, yielding one entry per CDR3 protein. The sample holds 200,000 to 300,000 distinct CDR3 sequences, around 7.6% seen once. Trimming stripped 0 bases from V and 4 bases from J, with 10 bases between. The CDR3 length is 14 residues. Per the germline V gene, CDR1 is SQVTM and CDR2 is ANQGSEA. The entry originates in a study of identical twins. Study-level results: Invariant cells of the MAIT and iNKT types might have partly distorted the zero-insertion analyses. The conclusions drew on cross-sectional statistical analysis instead of tracking the same donors.

The data also belong to a second study, concerning yellow fever vaccine responses in identical twins.

This clonotype was sampled from a woman aged 18-29 years in good health. The sequenced sample was CD8+ T cells sorted from blood. V and J are TRBV29-1 and TRBJ2-1; a weak D match, TRBD2 (5 bases). In DNA form, the CDR3 reads TGCAGCGTTGAAGATCACCGGGATTACAATGAGCAGTTCTTC. It is translated as CSVEDHRDYNEQFF.